This TCR beta chain emerged from a study of cytotoxic CD8 clonotypes in ibrutinib-treated CLL. The V and J ends lost 1 base and 3 bases respectively, with 14 bases between them. The CDR3 sequence is 15 residues long. Germline V gene lookup returns CDR1 SGHRS and CDR2 YFSETQ. Some clones are missing from TCRdb's copy, which holds only in-frame ones; the method was immunoSEQ multiplex PCR. This sample has 160,000 or so clones, with 70% to 90% found just once. The sequencing used PBMCs, collected at disease progression, from a patient treated with ibrutinib. This TCR was recovered from a human donor with chronic lymphocytic leukemia. This chain uses TRBV5-1 with TRBJ2-7; tentatively, D is TRBD1 (6 bases). CDR3 protein: CASSLTGQRYYEQYF. CDR3 in DNA: TGCGCCAGCAGCTTGACCGGACAGCGCTACTACGAGCAGTACTTC.